One sample yielded the 25 T cell receptor beta chains listed below, sequenced in a study of OX40 agonist ivuxolimab in advanced cancers. Assay: immunoSEQ multiplex PCR; the TCRdb copy retains only in-frame clones and omits some. The table lists roughly 56,000 clones, roughly 80% of them singletons, with roughly 4% in the top ten. The sample consisted of CD4+ or CD8+ T cells sorted from blood, taken in a trial of the OX40 agonist ivuxolimab. The source of these receptors is an adult with an advanced solid tumor such as melanoma, head and neck, liver or kidney cancer.

This chain links TRBV5-1 with TRBJ2-3, with D possibly being TRBD1 or TRBD2 (5 bases each). CDR3 length: 13 residues. The germline V and J ends were trimmed by 5 bases and 5 bases, with 12 bases remaining between them. Germline V CDR1 and CDR2: SGHRS, YFSETQ. In DNA form, the CDR3 reads TGCGCCAGCAGTTTTGAGGGGTTAGATACGCAGTATTTT. It is translated as CASSFEGLDTQYF. Based on the CDR3 plus reference TRBV5-1 and TRBJ2-3, the full variable domain is KAGVTQTPRYLIKTRGQQVTLSCSPISGHRSVSWYQQTPGQGLQFLFEYFSETQRNKGNFPGRFSGRQFSNSRSEMNVSTLELGDSALYLCASSFEGLDTQYFGPGTRLTVL.

This clone was detected only once. The chain links TRBV6-6 to TRBJ2-1, with 9 bases that match TRBD1. The trim removed 6 bases at V and 6 bases at J, leaving 9 bases unmatched. In germline, CDR1 is MNHNY, CDR2 SVGAGI (reference sequence). The length of the CDR3 is 15 residues. CDR3: CASRQTTGGINEQFF. CDR3 sequence (DNA): TGTGCCAGCAGACAAACGACAGGGGGAATCAATGAGCAGTTCTTC.

This chain joins TRBV6-6 and TRBJ1-1; D is undetermined. The germline V and J ends were trimmed by 3 bases and 4 bases, with 9 bases remaining between them. Germline lookup yields CDR1 MNHNY and CDR2 SVGAGI (reference sequence). The CDR3 consists of 13 residues. CDR3 protein: CASSYPAGTEAFF. Here the CDR3 DNA reads TGTGCCAGCAGTTATCCCGCCGGCACTGAAGCTTTCTTT.

V and J are TRBV6-5 and TRBJ2-3; 10 nucleotides line up with TRBD2. CDR1 MNHEY and CDR2 SVGAGI come from the germline V gene. J was trimmed by 6 bases and V by 7 bases; bases with no gene match: 10. The CDR3 spans 15 residues. The CDR3 DNA reads as TGTGCCAGCACCGGGACTAGCGCTGGGAGGGATACGCAGTATTTT. This encodes CASTGTSAGRDTQYF.

This rearrangement joins TRBV6-5 to TRBJ2-1; 10 bases match TRBD2. The J segment lost 1 base and the V segment lost 5 bases, leaving 2 bases of the junction unmatched. The V gene's germline CDR1 is MNHEY and CDR2 SVGAGI. The CDR3 has 15 residues. CDR3 bases: TGTGCCAGCAGTCTGACTAGCGGGTCCTACAATGAGCAGTTCTTC. It is translated as CASSLTSGSYNEQFF.

This rearrangement joins TRBV5-8 to TRBJ2-5; 7 bases map to TRBD1. V was clipped by 4 bases and J by 1 base; unmatched bases: 7. Germline lookup yields CDR1 SGHTS and CDR2 YDEGEE. There are 15 residues in the CDR3. In DNA form, the CDR3 reads TGTGCCAGCAGCCCCTCGACAGGGATCCAAGAGACCCAGTACTTC. This encodes CASSPSTGIQETQYF.

The chain has TRBV7-8 and TRBJ2-7; 7 bases agree with TRBD2. After removal of 5 bases from V and 0 bases from J, the junction contained 7 bases not matched to a gene. There are 15 residues in the CDR3. Germline CDR1 is SGHVS and CDR2 is FQNEAQ. CDR3 DNA: TGTGCCAGCAGCCAACGGGGGACTAACTCCTACGAGCAGTACTTC. Its translation is CASSQRGTNSYEQYF.

This clone was counted a single time. J is TRBJ1-6 and V is TRBV9; D unresolved. Germline V lookup: CDR1 SGDLS, CDR2 YYNGEE. V shed 0 bases and J shed 8 bases, with 6 bases lying between them. This CDR3 region has 13 residues. CDR3 protein: CASSVGADSPLHF. CDR3 DNA sequence: TGTGCCAGCAGCGTAGGGGCAGATTCACCCCTCCACTTT. Drawing the rest from reference TRBV9 and TRBJ1-6, the complete variable domain is DSGVTQTPKHLITATGQRVTLRCSPRSGDLSVYWYQQSLDQGLQFLIQYYNGEERAKGNILERFSAQQFPDLHSELNLSSLELGDSALYFCASSVGADSPLHFGNGTRLTVT.

This clone occurred a few times. This chain connects TRBV10-3 to TRBJ1-3, with D possibly matching TRBD1 (6 bases). This CDR3 region has 14 residues. CDR1 is ENHRY and CDR2 is SYGVKD in the germline V gene. The V gene lost 3 bases and the J gene lost 6 bases, with 12 bases spanning the gap. The DNA for the CDR3 is TGTGCCATCAGTGACCAAGGACAGATAAACACCATATATTTT. It specifies CAISDQGQINTIYF.

V and J are TRBV5-6 and TRBJ1-4; a weak D match, TRBD1 (5 bases). Between the trimmed V and J ends, which lost 2 bases and 3 bases, there was a span of 8 bases. CDR1 and CDR2 (germline): SGHDT, YYEEEE. This CDR3 contains 14 residues. The CDR3 DNA follows: TGTGCCAGCAGCTTTTGGGGGTCTAATGAAAAACTGTTTTTT. Translating gives CASSFWGSNEKLFF.

The gene calls are TRBV5-1 and TRBJ2-3; D may be TRBD1 or TRBD2 (6 bases each). The CDR3 length is 15 residues. CDR1 and CDR2 from the germline V gene are SGHRS and YFSETQ. The germline V and J ends were trimmed by 9 bases and 6 bases, with 23 bases remaining between them. The CDR3 DNA is TGCGCCACCTCGCCGGGGGCGACGGAGGGGGATACGCAGTATTTT. It codes for CATSPGATEGDTQYF.

The DNA of the CDR3 is TGTGCCAGCAGCCCACAGGGGTCTAACTATGGCTACACCTTC. Its translation: CASSPQGSNYGYTF. V usage is TRBV11-3 and J usage is TRBJ1-2, with 7 positions matching TRBD1. With V trimmed by 5 bases and J by 0 bases, 3 bases remained unmatched. Per the germline V gene, CDR1 is SGHNT and CDR2 is YENEEA. This CDR3 comprises 14 residues. The whole variable domain, filled in from reference TRBV11-3 and TRBJ1-2, reads EAGVVQSPRYKIIEKKQPVAFWCNPISGHNTLYWYLQNLGQGPELLIRYENEEAVDDSQLPKDRFSAERLKGVDSTLKIQPAELGDSAVYLCASSPQGSNYGYTFGSGTRLTVV.

V gene TRBV19 combines with J gene TRBJ1-2; 10 bases agree with TRBD1. V was pared by 8 bases and J by 0 bases, with 6 bases of the junction left unmatched. Germline V gene lookup returns CDR1 LNHDA and CDR2 SQIVND (reference sequence). This CDR3 has 15 residues. The DNA of the CDR3 is TGTGCCAGTCAGGACAGGGGGGGATCTAACTATGGCTACACCTTC. Its protein product is CASQDRGGSNYGYTF.

There are a few counts of this clone. The CDR3 loop is CASSLSGDGYTF. DNA of the CDR3: TGTGCCAGCAGCTTATCGGGGGATGGCTACACCTTC. The chain joins TRBV5-6 to TRBJ1-2; D may be TRBD1 (5 bases). The CDR3 extends over 12 amino acids. The germline gives CDR1 SGHDT, CDR2 YYEEEE. V was pared by 2 bases and J by 6 bases, with 8 bases between.

Only one count was recorded for this clone. The chain recombines TRBV6-6 with TRBJ1-4; D unresolved. Between the trimmed V and J ends, which lost 5 bases and 2 bases, there was a span of 15 bases. This CDR3 has 16 residues. In germline, CDR1 is MNHNY, CDR2 SVGAGI (reference sequence). CDR3 coding DNA: TGTGCCAGCAGTCACGGAGGAAGTGGGACTAATGAAAAACTGTTTTTT. It encodes CASSHGGSGTNEKLFF.

This clone has a single count. The V gene is TRBV27, the J gene TRBJ2-5; 9 bases are a match to TRBD1. The V gene end was trimmed by 5 bases and the J gene end by 2 bases; junction bases not matched to a gene: 6. The CDR3 length is 15 residues. Germline CDR1 reads MNHEY; CDR2 reads SMNVEV (reference sequence). CDR3 nucleotide sequence: TGTGCCAGCAGTATAACAGGGGGCGGACAAGAGACCCAGTACTTC. Protein product: CASSITGGGQETQYF.

The chain uses TRBV18 and TRBJ2-3, with 8 bases that match TRBD2. The length of the CDR3 is 16 residues. Germline values: CDR1 KGHSH, CDR2 LQKENI. V was clipped by 3 bases and J by 2 bases; unmatched bases: 7. In nucleotides, the CDR3 is TGTGCCAGCTCACCCCCTGGCGGGGGGTACACAGATACGCAGTATTTT. This translates into CASSPPGGGYTDTQYF. The whole variable domain, filled in from reference TRBV18 and TRBJ2-3, reads NAGVMQNPRHLVRRRGQEARLRCSPMKGHSHVYWYRQLPEEGLKFMVYLQKENIIDESGMPKERFSAEFPKEGPSILRIQQVVRGDSAAYFCASSPPGGGYTDTQYFGPGTRLTVL.

This clone showed up just a few times. The J gene is TRBJ2-7, the V gene TRBV2, with D perhaps TRBD1 or TRBD2 (6 bases each). Per the germline V gene, CDR1 is SNHLY and CDR2 is FYNNEI. The CDR3 sequence is 16 residues long. Trimming left V 2 bases short and J 3 bases short, with 17 bases between. As DNA, the CDR3 is TGTGCCAGCAGTGAAAGGGGGGCCCTACTTTTCTACGAGCAGTACTTC. It translates to CASSERGALLFYEQYF.

The rearrangement joins TRBV21-1 to TRBJ1-2. TRBV21-1 is a known pseudogene. The CDR3 consists of 14 residues. The CDR3 protein is CASSRSVSPYGYTF. The CDR3 coding sequence is TGTGCCAGCAGCAGATCAGTAAGCCCCTATGGCTACACCTTC.

The chain employs TRBV11-2 and TRBJ2-1; D not resolved. Germline-derived CDR1 and CDR2 are SGHAT and FQNNGV. Trimming took 0 bases from V and 6 from J, leaving 12 bases between them. The CDR3 consists of 15 residues. The CDR3 region has the DNA TGTGCCAGCAGCTTAGATCGAACAGTTCTCAATGAGCAGTTCTTC. Its protein is CASSLDRTVLNEQFF. The variable domain in full, with the rest retrieved from reference TRBV11-2 and TRBJ2-1, is EAGVAQSPRYKIIEKRQSVAFWCNPISGHATLYWYQQILGQGPKLLIQFQNNGVVDDSQLPKDRFSAERLKGVDSTLKIQPAKLEDSAVYLCASSLDRTVLNEQFFGPGTRLTVL.

The chain has TRBV6-6 and TRBJ1-1; D possibly corresponds to TRBD1 (5 bases). This CDR3 has 15 residues. V was shortened by 6 bases and J by 5 bases, with 19 bases between the two germline ends. CDR1 is MNHNY and CDR2 is SVGAGI in the germline V gene (reference sequence). The CDR3 loop is CASSPFNMGGTEAFF. The CDR3 nucleotides read TGTGCCAGCAGCCCCTTTAATATGGGGGGAACTGAAGCTTTCTTT.

CDR3 nucleotide sequence: TGTGCCAGCAGCCAATCCGGTCCTGGGGCCCCATCGCCCCAGCATTTT. Translation gives CASSQSGPGAPSPQHF. The chain links TRBV16 to TRBJ1-5; D is possibly TRBD1 (5 bases). The CDR3 has 16 amino acids. The V end was cut by 0 bases, the J end by 9 bases, with 18 bases between. Germline lookup yields CDR1 KGHSY and CDR2 FQNENV.

The V and J genes are TRBV7-3 and TRBJ2-2; D uncertain. Germline CDR1 SGHTA, CDR2 FQGTGA. The CDR3 runs to 15 residues. V lost 2 bases and J lost 3, with 10 bases in between. The CDR3 DNA reads as TGTGCCAGCAGCTTAGCAGATCGTGACACCGGGGAGCTGTTTTTT. Translation: CASSLADRDTGELFF.

The genes are TRBV2 and TRBJ1-4, with 9 bases that match TRBD1. The germline V gene has CDR1 SNHLY and CDR2 FYNNEI. This CDR3 comprises 15 residues. With V trimmed by 5 bases and J by 3 bases, 4 bases remained unmatched. CDR3 sequence: CASSQDRGPNEKLFF. The CDR3, as DNA: TGTGCCAGCAGTCAGGACAGGGGACCTAATGAAAAACTGTTTTTT.

The V call is TRBV11-3, the J call TRBJ1-1, with a possible D match to TRBD1 (6 bases). The CDR3 extends over 15 amino acids. Germline loops: CDR1 SGHNT, CDR2 YENEEA. V was cut by 10 bases and J by 2 bases, with 20 bases left in between. The CDR3 sequence is CAINTQGKSNTEAFF. For the CDR3, the DNA is TGTGCCATCAATACACAGGGAAAGAGTAACACTGAAGCTTTCTTT.